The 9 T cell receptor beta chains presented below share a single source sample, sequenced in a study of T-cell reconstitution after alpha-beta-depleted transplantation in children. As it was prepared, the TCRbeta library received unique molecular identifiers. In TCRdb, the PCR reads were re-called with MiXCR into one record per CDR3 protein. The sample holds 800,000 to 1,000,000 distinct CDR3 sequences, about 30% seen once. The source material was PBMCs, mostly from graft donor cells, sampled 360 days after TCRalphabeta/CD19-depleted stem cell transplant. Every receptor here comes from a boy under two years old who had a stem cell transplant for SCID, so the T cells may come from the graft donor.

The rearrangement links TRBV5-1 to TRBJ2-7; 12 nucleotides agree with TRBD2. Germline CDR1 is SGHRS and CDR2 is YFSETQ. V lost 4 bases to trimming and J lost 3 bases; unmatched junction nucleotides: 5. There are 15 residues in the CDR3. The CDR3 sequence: CASSVTSGGIYEQYF. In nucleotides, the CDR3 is TGCGCCAGCAGCGTAACTAGCGGGGGGATCTACGAGCAGTACTTC.

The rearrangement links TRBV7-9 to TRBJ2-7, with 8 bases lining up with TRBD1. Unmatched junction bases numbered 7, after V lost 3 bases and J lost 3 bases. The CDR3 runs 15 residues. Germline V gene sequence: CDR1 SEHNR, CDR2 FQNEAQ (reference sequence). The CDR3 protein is CASSFGQGVVYEQYF. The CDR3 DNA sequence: TGTGCCAGCAGCTTCGGACAGGGCGTTGTCTACGAGCAGTACTTC.

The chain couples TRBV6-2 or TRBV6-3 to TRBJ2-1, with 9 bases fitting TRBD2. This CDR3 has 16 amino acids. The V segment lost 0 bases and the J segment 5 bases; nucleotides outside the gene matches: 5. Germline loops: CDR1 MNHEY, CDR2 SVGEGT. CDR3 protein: CASSYSIAGADNEQFF. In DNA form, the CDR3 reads TGTGCCAGCAGTTACTCGATAGCGGGGGCGGACAATGAGCAGTTCTTC.

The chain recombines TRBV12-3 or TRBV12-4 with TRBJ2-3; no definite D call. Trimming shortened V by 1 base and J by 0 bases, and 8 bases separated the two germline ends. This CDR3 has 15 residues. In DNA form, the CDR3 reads TGTGCCAGCAGTTTAGAACCCTATAGCACAGATACGCAGTATTTT. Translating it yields CASSLEPYSTDTQYF.

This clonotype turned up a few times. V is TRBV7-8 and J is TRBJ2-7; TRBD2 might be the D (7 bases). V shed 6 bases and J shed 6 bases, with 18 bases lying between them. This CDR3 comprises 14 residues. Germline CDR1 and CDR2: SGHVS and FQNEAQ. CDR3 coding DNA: TGTGCCAGCAGTACAGGGAGGGGGAATTTCGAGCAGTACTTC. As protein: CASSTGRGNFEQYF.

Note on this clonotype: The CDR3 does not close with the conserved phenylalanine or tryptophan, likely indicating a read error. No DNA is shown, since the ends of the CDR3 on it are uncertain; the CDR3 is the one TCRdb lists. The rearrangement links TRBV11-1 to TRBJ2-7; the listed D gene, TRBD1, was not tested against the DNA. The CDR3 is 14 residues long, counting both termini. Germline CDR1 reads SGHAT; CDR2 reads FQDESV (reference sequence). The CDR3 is CASSFRWPRQGSRL.

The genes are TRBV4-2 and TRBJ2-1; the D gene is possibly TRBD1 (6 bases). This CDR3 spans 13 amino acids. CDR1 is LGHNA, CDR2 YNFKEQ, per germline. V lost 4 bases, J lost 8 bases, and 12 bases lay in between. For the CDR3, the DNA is TGTGCCAGCAGCCTGTTACAGGGCTATGAGCAGTTCTTC. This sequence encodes CASSLLQGYEQFF.

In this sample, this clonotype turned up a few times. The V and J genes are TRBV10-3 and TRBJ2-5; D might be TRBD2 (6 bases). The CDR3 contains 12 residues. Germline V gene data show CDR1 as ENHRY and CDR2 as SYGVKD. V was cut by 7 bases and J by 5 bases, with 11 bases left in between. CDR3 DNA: TGTGCCATCAAAGGCGGAGGGGAGACCCAGTACTTC. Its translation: CAIKGGGETQYF.

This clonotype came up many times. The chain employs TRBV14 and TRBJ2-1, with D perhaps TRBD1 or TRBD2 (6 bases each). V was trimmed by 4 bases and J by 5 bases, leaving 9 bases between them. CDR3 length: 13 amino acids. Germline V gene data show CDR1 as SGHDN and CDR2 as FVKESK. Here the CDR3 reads CASSRGAHNEQFF. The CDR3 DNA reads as TGTGCCAGCAGCCGGGGGGCGCACAATGAGCAGTTCTTC. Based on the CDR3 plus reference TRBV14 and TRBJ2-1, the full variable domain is EAGVTQFPSHSVIEKGQTVTLRCDPISGHDNLYWYRRVMGKEIKFLLHFVKESKQDESGMPNNRFLAERTGGTYSTLKVQPAELEDSGVYFCASSRGAHNEQFFGPGTRLTVL.